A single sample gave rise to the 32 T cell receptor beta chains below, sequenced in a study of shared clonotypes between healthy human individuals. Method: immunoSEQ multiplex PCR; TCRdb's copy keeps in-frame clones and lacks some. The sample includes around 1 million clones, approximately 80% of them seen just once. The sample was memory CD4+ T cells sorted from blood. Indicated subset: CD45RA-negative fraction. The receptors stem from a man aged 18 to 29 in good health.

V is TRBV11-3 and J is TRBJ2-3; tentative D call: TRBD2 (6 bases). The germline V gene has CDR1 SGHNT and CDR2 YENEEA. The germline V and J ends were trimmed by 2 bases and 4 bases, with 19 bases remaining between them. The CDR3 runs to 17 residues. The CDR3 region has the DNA TGTGCCAGCAGCTTATCCTTGCCCGGAGGGGTTGCAGATACGCAGTATTTT. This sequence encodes CASSLSLPGGVADTQYF. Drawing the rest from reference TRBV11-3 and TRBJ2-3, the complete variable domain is EAGVVQSPRYKIIEKKQPVAFWCNPISGHNTLYWYLQNLGQGPELLIRYENEEAVDDSQLPKDRFSAERLKGVDSTLKIQPAELGDSAVYLCASSLSLPGGVADTQYFGPGTRLTVL.

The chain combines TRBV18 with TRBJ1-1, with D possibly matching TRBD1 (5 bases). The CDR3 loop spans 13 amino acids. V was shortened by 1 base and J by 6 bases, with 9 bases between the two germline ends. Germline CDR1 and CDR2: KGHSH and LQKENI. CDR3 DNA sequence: TGTGCCAGCTCACCACTGAGGGACGCTGAAGCTTTCTTT. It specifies CASSPLRDAEAFF.

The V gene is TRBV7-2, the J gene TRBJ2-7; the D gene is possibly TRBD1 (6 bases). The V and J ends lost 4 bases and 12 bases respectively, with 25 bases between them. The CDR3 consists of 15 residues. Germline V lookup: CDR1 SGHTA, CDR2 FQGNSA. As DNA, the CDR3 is TGTGCCAGCAGCTCGGGCACCCTTACAGGGAAATCTTTGTACTTC. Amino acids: CASSSGTLTGKSLYF.

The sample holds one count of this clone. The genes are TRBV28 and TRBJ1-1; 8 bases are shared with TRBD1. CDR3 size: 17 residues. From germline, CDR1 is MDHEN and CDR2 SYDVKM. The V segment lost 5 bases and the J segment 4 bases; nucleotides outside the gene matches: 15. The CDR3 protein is CASSPSPRQGKRTEAFF. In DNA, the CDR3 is TGTGCCAGCAGTCCCTCCCCACGACAGGGGAAACGCACTGAAGCTTTCTTT.

In DNA form, the CDR3 reads TGTGCCATCTCAGGGAGCAATCAGCCCCAGCATTTT. Its translation: CAISGSNQPQHF. V usage is TRBV10-3 and J usage is TRBJ1-5, with a tentative D call TRBD1 (5 bases). The CDR3 runs 12 residues. Trimming shortened V by 8 bases and J by 1 base, and 6 bases separated the two germline ends. The germline V gene has CDR1 ENHRY and CDR2 SYGVKD.

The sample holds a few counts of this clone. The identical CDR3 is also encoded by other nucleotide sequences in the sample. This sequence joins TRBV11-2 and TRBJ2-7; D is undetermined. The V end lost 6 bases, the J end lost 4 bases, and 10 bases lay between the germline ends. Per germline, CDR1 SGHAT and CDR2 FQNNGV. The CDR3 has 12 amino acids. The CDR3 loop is CASSSSPYEQYF. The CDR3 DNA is TGTGCCAGCAGTTCATCCCCTTACGAGCAGTACTTC.

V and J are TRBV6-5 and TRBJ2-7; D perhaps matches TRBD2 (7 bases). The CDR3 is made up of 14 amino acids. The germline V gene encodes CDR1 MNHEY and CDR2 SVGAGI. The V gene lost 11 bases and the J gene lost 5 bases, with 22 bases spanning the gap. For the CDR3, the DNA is TGTGCCGCCCGGCGGGGAGGGGGGGCGGACGAGCAGTACTTC. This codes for CAARRGGGADEQYF.

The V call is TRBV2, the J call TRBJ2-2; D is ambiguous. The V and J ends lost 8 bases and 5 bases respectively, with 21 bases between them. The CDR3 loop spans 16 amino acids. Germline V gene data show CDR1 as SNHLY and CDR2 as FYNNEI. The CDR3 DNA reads TGTGCCAGCTTAGAGTTAGGGTGGTCAGCTACCGGGGAGCTGTTTTTT. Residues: CASLELGWSATGELFF. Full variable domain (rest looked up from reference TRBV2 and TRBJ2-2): EPEVTQTPSHQVTQMGQEVILRCVPISNHLYFYWYRQILGQKVEFLVSFYNNEISEKSEIFDDQFSVERPDGSNFTLKIRSTKLEDSAMYFCASLELGWSATGELFFGEGSRLTVL.

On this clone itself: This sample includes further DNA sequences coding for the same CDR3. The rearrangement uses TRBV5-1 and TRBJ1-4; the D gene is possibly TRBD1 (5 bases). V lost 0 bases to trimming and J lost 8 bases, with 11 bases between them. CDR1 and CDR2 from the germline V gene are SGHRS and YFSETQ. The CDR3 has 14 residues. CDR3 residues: CASSLGGVGEKLFF. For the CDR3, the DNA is TGCGCCAGCAGCTTGGGAGGGGTGGGAGAAAAACTGTTTTTT.

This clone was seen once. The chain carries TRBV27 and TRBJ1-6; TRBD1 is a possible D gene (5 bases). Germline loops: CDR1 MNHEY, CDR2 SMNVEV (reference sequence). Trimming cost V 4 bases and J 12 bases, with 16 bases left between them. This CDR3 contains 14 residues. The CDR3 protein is CASSSPGTAIPLHF. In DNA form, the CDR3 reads TGTGCCAGCAGTTCCCCCGGGACCGCAATACCCCTCCACTTT.

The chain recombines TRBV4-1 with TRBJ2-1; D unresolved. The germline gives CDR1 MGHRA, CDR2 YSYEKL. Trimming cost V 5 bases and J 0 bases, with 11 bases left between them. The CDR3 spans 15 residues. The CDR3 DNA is TGCGCCAGCAGCAACCGCCTAATCTCCTACAATGAGCAGTTCTTC. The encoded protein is CASSNRLISYNEQFF.

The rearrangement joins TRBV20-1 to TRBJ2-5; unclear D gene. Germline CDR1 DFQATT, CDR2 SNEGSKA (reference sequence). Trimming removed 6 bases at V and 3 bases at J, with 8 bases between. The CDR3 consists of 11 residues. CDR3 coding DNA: TGCAGTGCCTTCCACAAAGAGACCCAGTACTTC. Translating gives CSAFHKETQYF.

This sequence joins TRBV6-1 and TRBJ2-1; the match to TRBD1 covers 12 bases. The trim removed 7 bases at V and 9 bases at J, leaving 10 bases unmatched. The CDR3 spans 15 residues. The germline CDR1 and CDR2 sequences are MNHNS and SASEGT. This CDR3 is CASNPGQGASGEQFF. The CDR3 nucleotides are TGTGCCAGCAACCCGGGACAGGGGGCGTCGGGTGAGCAGTTCTTC.

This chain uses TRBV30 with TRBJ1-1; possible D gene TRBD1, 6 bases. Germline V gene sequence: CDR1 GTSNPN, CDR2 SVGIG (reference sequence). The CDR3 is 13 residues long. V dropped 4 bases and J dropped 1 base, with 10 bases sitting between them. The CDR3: CAWTGHPNTEAFF. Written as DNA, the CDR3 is TGTGCCTGGACGGGACACCCGAACACTGAAGCTTTCTTT.

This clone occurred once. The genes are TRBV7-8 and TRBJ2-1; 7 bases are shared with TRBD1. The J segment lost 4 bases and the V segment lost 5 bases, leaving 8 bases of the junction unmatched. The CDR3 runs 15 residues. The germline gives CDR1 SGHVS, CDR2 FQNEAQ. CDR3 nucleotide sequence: TGTGCCAGCAGCCTAGGGACAGACTTTTACAATGAGCAGTTCTTC. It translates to CASSLGTDFYNEQFF.

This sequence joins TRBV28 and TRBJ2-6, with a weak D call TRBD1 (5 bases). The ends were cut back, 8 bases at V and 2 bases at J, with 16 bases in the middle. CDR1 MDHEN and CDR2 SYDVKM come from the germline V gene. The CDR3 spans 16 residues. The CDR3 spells CASRPRTSTGANVLTF. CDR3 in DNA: TGTGCCAGCCGTCCCCGGACAAGCACTGGGGCCAACGTCCTGACTTTC.

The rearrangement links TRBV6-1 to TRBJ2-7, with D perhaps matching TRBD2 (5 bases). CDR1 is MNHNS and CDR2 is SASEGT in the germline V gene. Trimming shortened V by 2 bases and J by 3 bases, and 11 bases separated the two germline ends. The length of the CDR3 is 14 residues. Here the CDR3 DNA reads TGTGCCAGCAGTGAATCAGGACGGGACTACGAGCAGTACTTC. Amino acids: CASSESGRDYEQYF.

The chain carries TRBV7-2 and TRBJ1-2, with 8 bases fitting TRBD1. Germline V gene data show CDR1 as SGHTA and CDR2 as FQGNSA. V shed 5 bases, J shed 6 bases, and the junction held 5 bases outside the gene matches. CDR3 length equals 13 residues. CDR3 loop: CASSVNRGDGYTF. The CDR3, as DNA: TGTGCCAGCAGCGTAAACAGGGGGGATGGCTACACCTTC.

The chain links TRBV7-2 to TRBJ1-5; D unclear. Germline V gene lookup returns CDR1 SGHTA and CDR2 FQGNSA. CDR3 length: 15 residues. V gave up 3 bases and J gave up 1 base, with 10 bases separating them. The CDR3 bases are TGTGCCAGCAGCTTCGACCAAGTGAGCAATCAGCCCCAGCATTTT. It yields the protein CASSFDQVSNQPQHF.

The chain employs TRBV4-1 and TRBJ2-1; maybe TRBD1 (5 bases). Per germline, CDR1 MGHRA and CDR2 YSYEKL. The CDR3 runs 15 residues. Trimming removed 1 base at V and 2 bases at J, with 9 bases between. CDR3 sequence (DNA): TGCGCCAGCAGCCAAGCCAAGGGGCCCTACAATGAGCAGTTCTTC. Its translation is CASSQAKGPYNEQFF.

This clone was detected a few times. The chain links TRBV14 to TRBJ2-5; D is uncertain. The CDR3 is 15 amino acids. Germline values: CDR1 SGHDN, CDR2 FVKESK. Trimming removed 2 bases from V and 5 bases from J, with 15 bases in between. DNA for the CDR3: TGTGCCAGCAGCCAACAGCCTAGTACATGGGAGACCCAGTACTTC. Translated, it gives CASSQQPSTWETQYF.

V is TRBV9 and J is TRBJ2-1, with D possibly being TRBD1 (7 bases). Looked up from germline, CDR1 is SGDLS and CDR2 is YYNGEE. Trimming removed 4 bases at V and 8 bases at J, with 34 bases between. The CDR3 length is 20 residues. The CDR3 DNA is TGTGCCAGCAGCCCGAAAGATTCGAGACAGGGAGGCATGAGCGGGCATGAGCAGTTCTTC. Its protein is CASSPKDSRQGGMSGHEQFF.

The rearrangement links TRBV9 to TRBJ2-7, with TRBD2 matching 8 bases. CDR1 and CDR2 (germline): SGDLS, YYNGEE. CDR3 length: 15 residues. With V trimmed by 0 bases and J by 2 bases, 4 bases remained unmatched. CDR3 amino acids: CASSVDWRGAYEQYF. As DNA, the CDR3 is TGTGCCAGCAGCGTAGATTGGCGGGGGGCCTACGAGCAGTACTTC.

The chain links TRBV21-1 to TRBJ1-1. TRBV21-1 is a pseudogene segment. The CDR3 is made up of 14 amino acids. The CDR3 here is CASSPRRENTEAFF. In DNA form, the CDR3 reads TGTGCCAGCAGTCCCAGGCGGGAGAACACTGAAGCTTTCTTT.

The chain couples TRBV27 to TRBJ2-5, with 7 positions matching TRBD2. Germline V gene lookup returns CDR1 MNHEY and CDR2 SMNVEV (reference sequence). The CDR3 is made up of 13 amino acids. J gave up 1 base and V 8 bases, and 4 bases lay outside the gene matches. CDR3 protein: CASQRGPQETQYF. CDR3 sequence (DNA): TGTGCCAGCCAGCGGGGACCCCAAGAGACCCAGTACTTC.

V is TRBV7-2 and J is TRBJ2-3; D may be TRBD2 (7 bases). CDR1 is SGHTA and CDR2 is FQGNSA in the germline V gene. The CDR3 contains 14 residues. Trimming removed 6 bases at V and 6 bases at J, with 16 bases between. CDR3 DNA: TGTGCCAGCAGTTGGGGGGGCACAGGGGATACGCAGTATTTT. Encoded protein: CASSWGGTGDTQYF.

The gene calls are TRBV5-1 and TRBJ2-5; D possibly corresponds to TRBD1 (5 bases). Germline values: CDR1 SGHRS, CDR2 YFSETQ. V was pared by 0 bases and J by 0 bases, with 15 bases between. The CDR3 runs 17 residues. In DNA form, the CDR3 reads TGCGCCAGCAGCTTGGGGCAGGGTCTACCCAACCAAGAGACCCAGTACTTC. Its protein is CASSLGQGLPNQETQYF.

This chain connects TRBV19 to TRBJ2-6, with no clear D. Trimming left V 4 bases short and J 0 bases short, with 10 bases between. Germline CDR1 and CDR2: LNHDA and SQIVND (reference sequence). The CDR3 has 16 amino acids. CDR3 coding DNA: TGTGCCAGTAGTACACCTGGACGCTCTGGGGCCAACGTCCTGACTTTC. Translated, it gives CASSTPGRSGANVLTF.

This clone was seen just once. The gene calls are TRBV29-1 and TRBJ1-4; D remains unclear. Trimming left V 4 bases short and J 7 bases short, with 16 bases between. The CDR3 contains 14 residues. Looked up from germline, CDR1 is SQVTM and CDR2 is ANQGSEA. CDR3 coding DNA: TGCAGCGTTGCGCCTTCCCCGGTCGGTGAAAAACTGTTTTTT. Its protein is CSVAPSPVGEKLFF.

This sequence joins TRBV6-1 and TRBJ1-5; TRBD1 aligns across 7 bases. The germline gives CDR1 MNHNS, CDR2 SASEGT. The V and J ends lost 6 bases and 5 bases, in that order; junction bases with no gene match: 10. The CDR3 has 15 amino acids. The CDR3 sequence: CASSVGDSVHQPQHF. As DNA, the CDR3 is TGTGCCAGCAGCGTTGGGGACAGCGTTCATCAGCCCCAGCATTTT.

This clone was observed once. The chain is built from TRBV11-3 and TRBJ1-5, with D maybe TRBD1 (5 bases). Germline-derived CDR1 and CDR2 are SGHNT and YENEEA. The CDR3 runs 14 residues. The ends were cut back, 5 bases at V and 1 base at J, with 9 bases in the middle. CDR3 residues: CASSQGVSNQPQHF. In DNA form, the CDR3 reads TGTGCCAGCAGCCAAGGGGTAAGCAATCAGCCCCAGCATTTT.

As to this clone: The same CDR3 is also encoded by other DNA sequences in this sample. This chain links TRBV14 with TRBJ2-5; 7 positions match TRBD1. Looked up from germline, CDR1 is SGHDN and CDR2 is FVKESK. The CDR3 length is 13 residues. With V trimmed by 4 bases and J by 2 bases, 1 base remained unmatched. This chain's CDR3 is CASSRGQQETQYF. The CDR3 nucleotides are TGTGCCAGCAGCCGGGGACAGCAAGAGACCCAGTACTTC.